What follows are 26 T cell receptor beta chains derived from one specimen sequenced in a study of cytomegalovirus exposure and HLA in healthy donors. 13 Jbeta primers and 60 Vbeta primers were used for the PCR. This table comes from immunoSEQ multiplex PCR, and its TCRdb copy is limited to in-frame clones, with some not included. The sample shows 240,000 or so clones, approximately 80% of them seen only once. The specimen sequenced was PBMCs. The receptors originated from a woman aged 55-75 years in good health and CMV-seropositive.

This chain links TRBV5-4 with TRBJ1-2, with unresolved D. The CDR3 totals 17 residues. V lost 0 bases, J lost 0 bases, and 15 bases lay in between. Germline V lookup: CDR1 SGHNT, CDR2 YYREEE (reference sequence). Here the CDR3 reads CASSLGVGRGSNYGYTF. Written as DNA, the CDR3 is TGTGCCAGCAGCTTGGGGGTGGGTCGAGGATCTAACTATGGCTACACCTTC.

This clone was counted a few times. The CDR3 DNA follows: TGCGCCAGCAGCCAATATTTCCCAGGGGGGCGTGAAAAACTGTTTTTT. Amino acids: CASSQYFPGGREKLFF. The gene calls are TRBV4-1 and TRBJ1-4; 7 nucleotides match TRBD1. The CDR3 extends over 16 amino acids. V lost 2 bases, J lost 7 bases, and 10 bases stayed unmatched. Germline V gene lookup returns CDR1 MGHRA and CDR2 YSYEKL.

This chain joins TRBV30 and TRBJ2-3, with TRBD1 matching 9 bases. CDR1 GTSNPN and CDR2 SVGIG come from the germline V gene (reference sequence). Trimming cost V 3 bases and J 3 bases; bases outside gene matches: 7. CDR3 length: 15 amino acids. CDR3 residues: CAWRKQGARTDTQYF. For the CDR3, the DNA is TGTGCCTGGAGGAAACAGGGGGCGCGGACAGATACGCAGTATTTT.

The J gene is TRBJ2-3, the V gene TRBV5-1; possible D gene TRBD2, 7 bases. Trimming pared 2 bases from V and 0 bases from J, leaving 19 bases between. The CDR3 extends over 18 amino acids. Germline CDR1 is SGHRS and CDR2 is YFSETQ. The CDR3 spells CASSFRGRGGDSTDTQYF. Written as DNA, the CDR3 is TGCGCCAGCAGCTTCCGGGGCAGGGGAGGGGATAGCACAGATACGCAGTATTTT. Complete variable domain (other parts from reference TRBV5-1 and TRBJ2-3): KAGVTQTPRYLIKTRGQQVTLSCSPISGHRSVSWYQQTPGQGLQFLFEYFSETQRNKGNFPGRFSGRQFSNSRSEMNVSTLELGDSALYLCASSFRGRGGDSTDTQYFGPGTRLTVL.

This sequence joins TRBV9 and TRBJ1-1, with D uncertain. V was cut by 4 bases and J by 6 bases, with 16 bases left in between. The CDR3 sequence is 14 residues long. Looked up from germline, CDR1 is SGDLS and CDR2 is YYNGEE. The CDR3 reads CASSPGWSNAEAFF. CDR3 DNA: TGTGCCAGCAGCCCGGGGTGGAGTAACGCTGAAGCTTTCTTT.

The chain carries TRBV5-1 and TRBJ2-3; 7 bases agree with TRBD2. This CDR3 region has 17 residues. J gave up 5 bases and V 2 bases, and 14 bases lay outside the gene matches. Germline V lookup: CDR1 SGHRS, CDR2 YFSETQ. This CDR3 reads CASSFALGGRAGDTQYF. As DNA, the CDR3 is TGCGCCAGCAGCTTTGCCTTGGGTGGGAGGGCAGGAGATACGCAGTATTTT.

The chain joins TRBV27 to TRBJ2-7; possibly TRBD2 for D (6 bases). Trimming shortened V by 4 bases and J by 2 bases, and 21 bases separated the two germline ends. The germline V gene encodes CDR1 MNHEY and CDR2 SMNVEV (reference sequence). The CDR3 consists of 17 residues. CDR3 nucleotide sequence: TGTGCCAGCAGTTCCCTTACAGCCGGGACTCTGACCTACGAGCAGTACTTC. This translates into CASSSLTAGTLTYEQYF.

This chain uses TRBV11-2 with TRBJ2-7; 8 nucleotides line up with TRBD1. Germline loops: CDR1 SGHAT, CDR2 FQNNGV. The CDR3 is made up of 14 amino acids. Unmatched junction bases numbered 4, after V lost 3 bases and J lost 3 bases. The CDR3 DNA reads as TGTGCCAGCAGCTTGGGACAGGAGCTCTACGAGCAGTACTTC. Its protein product is CASSLGQELYEQYF. The full variable domain, with the rest looked up from reference TRBV11-2 and TRBJ2-7, is EAGVAQSPRYKIIEKRQSVAFWCNPISGHATLYWYQQILGQGPKLLIQFQNNGVVDDSQLPKDRFSAERLKGVDSTLKIQPAKLEDSAVYLCASSLGQELYEQYFGPGTRLTVT.

This clone was recorded once. Other DNA sequences in this sample translate to the same CDR3. V usage is TRBV18 and J usage is TRBJ2-5, with 9 bases lining up with TRBD1. CDR1 and CDR2 from the germline V gene are KGHSH and LQKENI. The CDR3 sequence is 13 residues long. V was clipped by 2 bases and J by 5 bases; unmatched bases: 0. The CDR3 DNA reads TGTGCCAGCTCACCAGGACAGGGGGAGACCCAGTACTTC. Translation: CASSPGQGETQYF.

J is TRBJ2-3 and V is TRBV25-1; TRBD2 matches 10 bases. The CDR3 is 17 residues long. Germline V CDR1 and CDR2: MGHDK, SYGVNS. V was pared by 2 bases and J by 1 base, with 6 bases of the junction left unmatched. CDR3 loop: CASSEGLAGERTDTQYF. The CDR3, as DNA: TGTGCCAGCAGTGAAGGTCTAGCGGGAGAACGCACAGATACGCAGTATTTT.

This chain links TRBV10-3 with TRBJ2-1; the match to TRBD2 covers 9 bases. Per the germline V gene, CDR1 is ENHRY and CDR2 is SYGVKD. The CDR3 spans 18 residues. V was pared by 0 bases and J by 1 base, with 7 bases of the junction left unmatched. CDR3 nucleotide sequence: TGTGCCATCAGTGAGTCGGGCGGGAGGGCCGGGTCCTACAATGAGCAGTTCTTC. The encoded protein is CAISESGGRAGSYNEQFF.

V usage is TRBV11-2 and J usage is TRBJ2-3; 9 positions agree with TRBD2. Germline V gene data show CDR1 as SGHAT and CDR2 as FQNNGV. This CDR3 is built from 17 residues. The V gene end was trimmed by 1 base and the J gene end by 2 bases; junction bases not matched to a gene: 7. CDR3 bases: TGTGCCAGCAGCTTAGGGATAGCGGGAGCCTCCACAGATACGCAGTATTTT. It translates to CASSLGIAGASTDTQYF.

The gene calls are TRBV25-1 and TRBJ1-4, with 7 bases matching TRBD1. The V gene end was trimmed by 6 bases and the J gene end by 5 bases; junction bases not matched to a gene: 9. This CDR3 spans 15 amino acids. Per germline, CDR1 MGHDK and CDR2 SYGVNS. The CDR3 loop is CASRGDRAANEKLFF. The CDR3 nucleotides are TGTGCCAGCAGGGGTGACAGGGCCGCAAATGAAAAACTGTTTTTT.

The rearrangement uses TRBV2 and TRBJ1-1; 8 bases map to TRBD1. The germline V gene encodes CDR1 SNHLY and CDR2 FYNNEI. J was trimmed by 0 bases and V by 6 bases; bases with no gene match: 6. The CDR3 totals 15 residues. DNA for the CDR3: TGTGCCAGCAGAGGGGACAGGATTATGAACACTGAAGCTTTCTTT. Residues: CASRGDRIMNTEAFF.

This clone has only one observation. The chain links TRBV4-1 to TRBJ1-2; 8 nucleotides agree with TRBD1. Germline loops: CDR1 MGHRA, CDR2 YSYEKL. The J segment lost 6 bases and the V segment lost 6 bases, leaving 3 bases of the junction unmatched. This CDR3 is 12 amino acids long. The CDR3 is CASRQGVDGYTF. CDR3 nucleotide sequence: TGCGCCAGCAGACAGGGGGTGGATGGCTACACCTTC.

This chain joins TRBV6-5 and TRBJ2-1; 13 nucleotides align to TRBD2. This CDR3 spans 15 amino acids. The germline CDR1 and CDR2 sequences are MNHEY and SVGAGI. Trimming at V came to 5 bases and at J to 7 bases, leaving 5 bases not matched to a gene. The CDR3 here is CASSTGLAGANEQFF. DNA for the CDR3: TGTGCCAGCAGTACAGGACTAGCGGGAGCGAATGAGCAGTTCTTC.

J is TRBJ1-1 and V is TRBV28, with a weak D call TRBD1 (5 bases). CDR1 is MDHEN, CDR2 SYDVKM, per germline. CDR3 length equals 13 residues. V was shortened by 10 bases and J by 1 base, with 13 bases between the two germline ends. CDR3 region: CATHRQRNTEAFF. The CDR3 bases are TGTGCCACCCACCGACAGAGGAACACTGAAGCTTTCTTT.

The chain has TRBV27 and TRBJ2-7; D is uncertain. The V and J ends lost 2 bases and 3 bases respectively, with 14 bases between them. The CDR3 sequence is 15 residues long. Germline V lookup: CDR1 MNHEY, CDR2 SMNVEV (reference sequence). The CDR3 loop is CASSLRIAAYYEQYF. Here the CDR3 DNA reads TGTGCCAGCAGTTTAAGGATAGCCGCTTACTACGAGCAGTACTTC.

This clone occurred a few times. Other DNA sequences in this specimen translate into the identical CDR3. The chain recombines TRBV28 with TRBJ2-1; no clear D. Germline-derived CDR1 and CDR2 are MDHEN and SYDVKM. V was shortened by 4 bases and J by 4 bases, with 2 bases between the two germline ends. The CDR3 is 11 amino acids. The CDR3 spells CASSSYNEQFF. CDR3 in DNA: TGTGCCAGCAGTTCTTACAATGAGCAGTTCTTC.

The chain is built from TRBV27 and TRBJ2-7; 7 bases fit TRBD1. V shed 0 bases and J 3 bases; nucleotides not matched to a gene: 5. This CDR3 is built from 15 residues. Germline CDR1 reads MNHEY; CDR2 reads SMNVEV (reference sequence). The CDR3 DNA reads TGTGCCAGCAGTTTATCGGAGGCAGGGGGCTACGAGCAGTACTTC. Residues: CASSLSEAGGYEQYF.

The CDR3 nucleotides read TGTGCCAGCAGCTTAGTAGGTAGCGGGAGACAGACCTACGAGCAGTACTTC. Translated: CASSLVGSGRQTYEQYF. The rearrangement uses TRBV7-9 and TRBJ2-7; 9 bases map to TRBD2. Germline values: CDR1 SEHNR, CDR2 FQNEAQ (reference sequence). V was pared by 1 base and J by 2 bases, with 9 bases of the junction left unmatched. CDR3 length equals 17 residues.

This clone was seen just once. This chain joins TRBV13 and TRBJ2-1; 12 bases align to TRBD2. V was pared by 4 bases and J by 15 bases, with 10 bases of the junction left unmatched. The CDR3 covers 14 residues. The germline gives CDR1 PRHDT, CDR2 FYEKMQ (reference sequence). CDR3 loop: CASSSSRTSGIRFF. CDR3 nucleotide sequence: TGTGCCAGCAGCTCGTCACGGACTAGCGGGATCCGGTTCTTC.

This rearrangement joins TRBV7-3 to TRBJ2-3; TRBD2 aligns across 10 bases. The germline V gene has CDR1 SGHTA and CDR2 FQGTGA. V was pared by 1 base and J by 6 bases, with 7 bases of the junction left unmatched. The length of the CDR3 is 16 residues. The CDR3 is CASSLKREGVMDTQYF. CDR3 sequence (DNA): TGTGCCAGCAGCTTAAAGCGGGAGGGGGTTATGGATACGCAGTATTTT.

The rearrangement uses TRBV6-6 and TRBJ1-2; 9 nucleotides line up with TRBD1. The CDR3 consists of 15 residues. CDR1 is MNHNY, CDR2 SVGAGI, per germline (reference sequence). The V gene end was trimmed by 4 bases and the J gene end by 8 bases; junction bases not matched to a gene: 11. The CDR3 reads CASSSQTDRGGGYTF. The CDR3 region has the DNA TGTGCCAGCAGTTCCCAAACCGACAGGGGGGGCGGCTACACCTTC.

The rearrangement links TRBV19 to TRBJ1-4, with TRBD1 matching over 7 bases. The V gene's germline CDR1 is LNHDA and CDR2 SQIVND (reference sequence). The CDR3 totals 14 residues. The V and J ends lost 5 bases and 5 bases, in that order; junction bases with no gene match: 5. The CDR3, as DNA: TGTGCCAGTAGTTTGGGACAGTCGAATGAAAAACTGTTTTTT. This gives the protein CASSLGQSNEKLFF.

V and J are TRBV6-5 and TRBJ2-6; TRBD2 is a possible D gene (5 bases). CDR1 is MNHEY, CDR2 SVGAGI, per germline. V was clipped by 0 bases and J by 0 bases, with 6 bases between them. The CDR3 sequence is 16 residues long. CDR3 sequence (DNA): TGTGCCAGCAGTTACTCGAGGGTCTCTGGGGCCAACGTCCTGACTTTC. Protein: CASSYSRVSGANVLTF.